The 31 T cell receptor beta chains below were found in one sample sequenced in a study of shared clonotypes between healthy human individuals. The assay was immunoSEQ multiplex PCR, and TCRdb's table has in-frame clones only and misses some. The sample lists about 2.3 million clones, 85% to 95% occurring once. The sequenced material came from naive CD4+ T cells from PBMCs. Subset denoted: CD45RA+ positively selected. The source is a man aged 18 to 29 in good health. Some clones in this sample may be carry-over from other donors' samples.

Worth noting for this clone: Additional DNA sequences in this sample encode the identical CDR3. The CDR3: CASSLVGGSNTEAFF. CDR3 nucleotides: TGCGCCAGCAGCTTGGTTGGGGGGTCGAACACTGAAGCTTTCTTT. The V and J genes are TRBV5-1 and TRBJ1-1; tentatively, D is TRBD1 (5 bases). Between the trimmed V and J ends, which lost 0 bases and 1 base, there was a span of 10 bases. CDR1 and CDR2 from the germline V gene are SGHRS and YFSETQ. This CDR3 comprises 15 residues.

The rearrangement uses TRBV5-8 and TRBJ1-4, with D unclear. The length of the CDR3 is 17 residues. Germline CDR1 SGHTS, CDR2 YDEGEE. V was shortened by 2 bases and J by 2 bases, with 16 bases between the two germline ends. CDR3 amino acids: CASSFVGFLGTNEKLFF. The DNA of the CDR3 is TGTGCCAGCAGCTTTGTTGGATTCTTGGGGACTAATGAAAAACTGTTTTTT.

The CDR3 spells CASTSPLAGRETQYF. The CDR3, as DNA: TGTGCCAGCACCTCCCCGCTAGCGGGACGAGAGACCCAGTACTTC. The J gene is TRBJ2-5, the V gene TRBV28; 9 bases fit TRBD2. V lost 7 bases, J lost 4 bases, and 10 bases stayed unmatched. CDR3 size: 15 residues. Germline V gene sequence: CDR1 MDHEN, CDR2 SYDVKM. Filled out from reference TRBV28 and TRBJ2-5, the complete variable domain reads DVKVTQSSRYLVKRTGEKVFLECVQDMDHENMFWYRQDPGLGLRLIYFSYDVKMKEKGDIPEGYSVSREKKERFSLILESASTNQTSMYLCASTSPLAGRETQYFGPGTRLLVL.

A word on this clone: Other nucleotide sequences from this sample produce the same CDR3. The genes are TRBV10-3 and TRBJ2-7, with 11 bases lining up with TRBD2. Germline-derived CDR1 and CDR2 are ENHRY and SYGVKD. The V and J ends lost 0 bases and 3 bases, in that order; junction bases with no gene match: 1. The CDR3 sequence is 15 residues long. The CDR3 loop reads CAISESTSGSYEQYF. The CDR3 nucleotides are TGTGCCATCAGTGAGTCTACTAGCGGGAGCTACGAGCAGTACTTC.

The rearrangement uses TRBV5-1 and TRBJ2-5; 11 bases are shared with TRBD1. This CDR3 is built from 15 residues. The trim removed 0 bases at V and 5 bases at J, leaving 3 bases unmatched. CDR1 and CDR2 (germline): SGHRS, YFSETQ. CDR3 loop: CASSLVGDRGETQYF. CDR3 bases: TGCGCCAGCAGCTTGGTCGGGGACAGGGGGGAGACCCAGTACTTC.

About this clone itself: One junction end does not reproduce the germline sequence, and a read error may be involved. This chain connects TRBV7-2 to TRBJ2-5, with 10 bases fitting TRBD2. This CDR3 comprises 17 residues. CDR1 SGHTA and CDR2 FQGNSA come from the germline V gene. CDR3 DNA sequence: TGCGCCAGCAGCCAAGACATTGGACTAGCGGTTCAAGAGACCCAGTACTTC. This sequence encodes CASSQDIGLAVQETQYF.

V and J are TRBV28 and TRBJ2-7, with 7 positions matching TRBD2. V gave up 4 bases and J gave up 6 bases; unmatched junction bases: 12. This CDR3 has 15 amino acids. Looked up from germline, CDR1 is MDHEN and CDR2 is SYDVKM. Written as DNA, the CDR3 is TGTGCCAGCAGTTCACCGGGACTACCCTTTGGCGAGCAGTACTTC. Amino acid sequence: CASSSPGLPFGEQYF.

Details on this clone: The sample contains more than one DNA sequence encoding this CDR3. The rearrangement links TRBV7-2 to TRBJ2-3; 7 bases line up with TRBD2. The J segment lost 3 bases and the V segment lost 5 bases, leaving 5 bases of the junction unmatched. Germline CDR1 reads SGHTA; CDR2 reads FQGNSA. The CDR3 is 14 amino acids. The CDR3, as DNA: TGTGCCAGCAGCCTACGACTAGCTACAGATACGCAGTATTTT. This sequence encodes CASSLRLATDTQYF.

Here the CDR3 reads CASSPYVVAGAPEQYF. The CDR3 DNA reads TGTGCCAGCAGCCCTTACGTGGTAGCGGGAGCACCCGAGCAGTACTTC. The chain joins TRBV7-2 to TRBJ2-7; TRBD2 matches 9 bases. CDR1 is SGHTA, CDR2 FQGNSA, per germline. V was pared by 5 bases and J by 6 bases, with 14 bases of the junction left unmatched. The CDR3 covers 16 residues. The entire variable domain, with the rest obtained from reference TRBV7-2 and TRBJ2-7, is as follows: GAGVSQSPSNKVTEKGKDVELRCDPISGHTALYWYRQSLGQGLEFLIYFQGNSAPDKSGLPSDRFSAERTGGSVSTLTIQRTQQEDSAVYLCASSPYVVAGAPEQYFGPGTRLTVT.

The chain couples TRBV28 to TRBJ2-1; possibly TRBD1 for D (6 bases). Germline V CDR1 and CDR2: MDHEN, SYDVKM. Between the trimmed V and J ends, which lost 6 bases and 7 bases, there was a span of 19 bases. The CDR3 sequence is 15 residues long. The CDR3 DNA sequence: TGTGCCAGCAGCTCTGGACAGTTGCAGAAGAATGAGCAGTTCTTC. Translating it yields CASSSGQLQKNEQFF.

The gene calls are TRBV28 and TRBJ2-3; 10 bases align to TRBD2. CDR1 and CDR2 from the germline V gene are MDHEN and SYDVKM. The CDR3 contains 14 residues. V shed 2 bases and J 7 bases; nucleotides not matched to a gene: 3. The CDR3 sequence: CASSLASGSYTQYF. For the CDR3, the DNA is TGTGCCAGCAGTTTAGCTAGCGGGAGCTATACGCAGTATTTT.

This chain connects TRBV6-5 to TRBJ2-1, with 7 bases fitting TRBD2. V lost 5 bases and J lost 6; bases outside the gene matches: 4. Germline assignment: CDR1 MNHEY and CDR2 SVGAGI. This CDR3 comprises 13 residues. The CDR3: CASSRTSGNEQFF. CDR3 DNA sequence: TGTGCCAGCAGTCGGACTAGTGGCAATGAGCAGTTCTTC.

In this sample, this clone turned up once. V is TRBV4-2 and J is TRBJ2-7; possibly TRBD2 for D (7 bases). The CDR3 has 15 residues. Trimming cost V 1 base and J 3 bases, with 13 bases left between them. CDR1 LGHNA and CDR2 YNFKEQ come from the germline V gene. CDR3 residues: CASSQVEGGFYEQYF. The CDR3 nucleotides read TGTGCCAGCAGCCAAGTGGAGGGGGGGTTCTACGAGCAGTACTTC.

In this sample, this clone turned up once. This chain joins TRBV7-2 and TRBJ2-7, with D possibly TRBD2 on 6 matching bases. Germline V CDR1 and CDR2: SGHTA, FQGNSA. The CDR3 extends over 15 amino acids. Trimming shortened V by 6 bases and J by 0 bases, and 15 bases separated the two germline ends. The CDR3 sequence: CASRTGTSSSYEQYF. CDR3 nucleotide sequence: TGTGCCAGCAGAACGGGGACTTCGAGCTCCTACGAGCAGTACTTC.

The J gene is TRBJ1-2, the V gene TRBV6-1; 10 nucleotides line up with TRBD1. CDR1 and CDR2 (germline): MNHNS, SASEGT. This CDR3 spans 17 amino acids. Trimming cost V 3 bases and J 8 bases; bases outside gene matches: 15. The CDR3 DNA reads TGTGCCAGCAGTGAGTGGGACAGGGGTCCTAGGCTGAACGGCTACACCTTC. Amino acids: CASSEWDRGPRLNGYTF.

Notes on this clone: The CDR3 does not end in the conserved phenylalanine or tryptophan, so this is likely a read error. Because the CDR3's place on the DNA is in doubt, the DNA is left out and the CDR3 is given as listed by TCRdb. V gene TRBV7-9 combines with J gene TRBJ1-1; the tabulated D call, TRBD1, remains unverified against the DNA. CDR1 SEHNR and CDR2 FQNEAQ come from the germline V gene (reference sequence). The CDR3 region is 10 residues in length, termini included. The CDR3: CASSWYRHRT.

V usage is TRBV7-8 and J usage is TRBJ2-7; TRBD1 aligns across 7 bases. V shed 5 bases, J shed 3 bases, and the junction held 10 bases outside the gene matches. The CDR3 has 15 residues. The germline V gene encodes CDR1 SGHVS and CDR2 FQNEAQ. CDR3 DNA sequence: TGTGCCAGCAGCGGACCCCGGGACAGACACTACGAGCAGTACTTC. It yields the protein CASSGPRDRHYEQYF.

The CDR3 loop is CASRPPGRDEQYF. The CDR3 DNA sequence: TGTGCCAGCAGACCCCCGGGGAGGGACGAGCAGTACTTC. The chain employs TRBV6-6 and TRBJ2-7, with 7 bases lining up with TRBD2. The CDR3 contains 13 residues. Losses at the gene ends were 6 bases for V and 5 bases for J; bases not matched to a gene: 7. Germline CDR1 is MNHNY and CDR2 is SVGAGI (reference sequence).

The chain carries TRBV11-2 and TRBJ2-3; 10 bases are a match to TRBD1. The J segment lost 0 bases and the V segment lost 5 bases, leaving 14 bases of the junction unmatched. CDR3 size: 19 residues. Germline V lookup: CDR1 SGHAT, CDR2 FQNNGV. CDR3 in DNA: TGTGCCAGCAGCAAGAGTGAGACAGGGGGCTGGTACAGCACAGATACGCAGTATTTT. Its translation: CASSKSETGGWYSTDTQYF.

This clone was seen only once. The chain uses TRBV28 and TRBJ1-2; D remains unclear. Germline V gives CDR1 MDHEN, CDR2 SYDVKM. Deletions cut 5 bases from V and 4 bases from J, with 11 bases between. The CDR3 consists of 13 residues. Here the CDR3 DNA reads TGTGCCAGCAGTATTCCGGGCCGCTATGGCTACACCTTC. This sequence encodes CASSIPGRYGYTF.

This sequence joins TRBV6-5 and TRBJ2-5; TRBD2 is a possible D gene (7 bases). The CDR3 totals 15 residues. With 7 bases removed from V and 4 bases from J, the gap between germline ends came to 19 bases. Germline lookup yields CDR1 MNHEY and CDR2 SVGAGI. CDR3 residues: CASILRQGRGETQYF. CDR3 in DNA: TGTGCCAGCATACTCAGGCAGGGGAGGGGAGAGACCCAGTACTTC.

J is TRBJ1-6 and V is TRBV4-1; possible D gene TRBD1, 5 bases. CDR3 length equals 15 residues. From germline, CDR1 is MGHRA and CDR2 YSYEKL. Trimming pared 3 bases from V and 1 base from J, leaving 7 bases between. Written as DNA, the CDR3 is TGCGCCAGCAGCCAGAGGGGTTCCTATAATTCACCCCTCCACTTT. Translating it yields CASSQRGSYNSPLHF.

The chain is built from TRBV6-1 and TRBJ2-4; D possibly corresponds to TRBD1 (6 bases). With 6 bases removed from V and 2 bases from J, the gap between germline ends came to 11 bases. The CDR3 is made up of 14 amino acids. Germline CDR1 reads MNHNS; CDR2 reads SASEGT. CDR3 DNA: TGTGCCAGCAGCTCAACAGGGACCAAAAACATTCAGTACTTC. It specifies CASSSTGTKNIQYF.

The gene calls are TRBV29-1 and TRBJ1-1; D possibly corresponds to TRBD1 (6 bases). This CDR3 comprises 14 residues. Looked up from germline, CDR1 is SQVTM and CDR2 is ANQGSEA. Trimming removed 5 bases from V and 1 base from J, with 14 bases in between. The CDR3 bases are TGCAGCGTTAAACTACCGGGGGCGAACACTGAAGCTTTCTTT. Translation gives CSVKLPGANTEAFF.

The chain links TRBV6-1 to TRBJ1-3; 7 bases map to TRBD1. V lost 4 bases to trimming and J lost 3 bases; unmatched junction nucleotides: 9. CDR3 size: 16 residues. The germline CDR1 and CDR2 sequences are MNHNS and SASEGT. This CDR3 is CASSARRGDGGNTIYF. In DNA form, the CDR3 reads TGTGCCAGCAGTGCCCGCAGGGGGGATGGTGGAAACACCATATATTTT.

The chain is built from TRBV2 and TRBJ2-6, with D perhaps given as TRBD1 or TRBD2 (5 bases each). The CDR3 sequence is 17 residues long. CDR1 and CDR2 (germline): SNHLY, FYNNEI. Trimming removed 5 bases from V and 4 bases from J, with 18 bases in between. The CDR3 spells CASSRDGLLYGANVLTF. CDR3 bases: TGTGCCAGCAGTCGGGACGGACTCCTTTACGGGGCCAACGTCCTGACTTTC. The full variable domain, its missing parts supplied by reference TRBV2 and TRBJ2-6, is EPEVTQTPSHQVTQMGQEVILRCVPISNHLYFYWYRQILGQKVEFLVSFYNNEISEKSEIFDDQFSVERPDGSNFTLKIRSTKLEDSAMYFCASSRDGLLYGANVLTFGAGSRLTVL.

About this clone itself: The same CDR3 is also encoded by other DNA sequences in this sample. The chain links TRBV5-1 to TRBJ2-5, with a weak D call TRBD1 (6 bases). The CDR3 totals 14 residues. Trimming shortened V by 0 bases and J by 3 bases, and 9 bases separated the two germline ends. The germline gives CDR1 SGHRS, CDR2 YFSETQ. CDR3 in amino acids: CASSLEAGEETQYF. The CDR3 nucleotides read TGCGCCAGCAGCTTGGAGGCAGGGGAAGAGACCCAGTACTTC.

To note about this clone: The junction departs from the called germline gene at one end, perhaps through a read error. The V gene is TRBV9, the J gene TRBJ2-1, with TRBD2 matching 9 bases. From germline, CDR1 is SGDLS and CDR2 YYNGEE. The CDR3 loop spans 13 amino acids. Here the CDR3 reads CASSVGPQREALF. The CDR3, as DNA: TGTGCCAGCAGCGTAGGTCCCCAGCGGGAGGCCCTCTTC.

The rearrangement uses TRBV28 and TRBJ2-1; TRBD2 agrees at 8 bases. V dropped 6 bases and J dropped 3; count of bases not matched to a gene: 4. Germline V gene lookup returns CDR1 MDHEN and CDR2 SYDVKM. The CDR3 length is 14 residues. CDR3 nucleotide sequence: TGTGCCAGCAGCGGGAGGGGGTTCTACAATGAGCAGTTCTTC. Its protein is CASSGRGFYNEQFF.

The chain combines TRBV7-2 with TRBJ2-5; unclear D gene. Germline V gives CDR1 SGHTA, CDR2 FQGNSA. The CDR3 totals 14 residues. V was clipped by 2 bases and J by 5 bases, with 12 bases between them. CDR3 bases: TGTGCCAGCAGCTTAACGCCGCCACAGGAGACCCAGTACTTC. Translation gives CASSLTPPQETQYF. The variable domain in full, with the rest retrieved from reference TRBV7-2 and TRBJ2-5, is GAGVSQSPSNKVTEKGKDVELRCDPISGHTALYWYRQSLGQGLEFLIYFQGNSAPDKSGLPSDRFSAERTGGSVSTLTIQRTQQEDSAVYLCASSLTPPQETQYFGPGTRLLVL.

V gene TRBV11-2 combines with J gene TRBJ2-3; 16 bases align to TRBD2. This CDR3 spans 16 amino acids. V was clipped by 5 bases and J by 4 bases; unmatched bases: 3. CDR1 and CDR2 (germline): SGHAT, FQNNGV. This CDR3 reads CASSPGTSGRADTQYF. The CDR3 DNA reads TGTGCCAGCAGCCCAGGGACTAGCGGGAGGGCAGATACGCAGTATTTT.